A single sample gave rise to the 25 T cell receptor beta chains below, sequenced in a study of blood T cell repertoires in COVID-19. This table comes from immunoSEQ multiplex PCR, and its TCRdb copy is limited to in-frame clones, with some not included. The sample holds 85,000 to 95,000 clones, 80% to 90% seen once. The sequencing sample was made of peripheral blood. The receptors were sampled from a woman older than 75 with acute or convalescent COVID-19.

The rearrangement joins TRBV5-6 to TRBJ1-2; D might be TRBD1 (5 bases). CDR1 SGHDT and CDR2 YYEEEE come from the germline V gene. Trimming left V 4 bases short and J 6 bases short, with 16 bases between. This CDR3 region has 14 residues. The CDR3 sequence is CASSLGEGRNGYTF. The CDR3 DNA follows: TGTGCCAGCAGCCTGGGGGAAGGGAGGAATGGCTACACCTTC.

The chain is built from TRBV13 and TRBJ2-1; TRBD2 aligns across 7 bases. The CDR3 loop spans 11 amino acids. The ends lost 4 bases at V and 10 bases at J; junction bases unmatched: 1. CDR1 PRHDT and CDR2 FYEKMQ come from the germline V gene (reference sequence). CDR3 DNA sequence: TGTGCCAGCAGCTCGGGGGGAGAGCAGTTCTTC. Its translation is CASSSGGEQFF. Using reference TRBV13 and TRBJ2-1 for the parts outside the CDR3, the full variable domain is AAGVIQSPRHLIKEKRETATLKCYPIPRHDTVYWYQQGPGQDPQFLISFYEKMQSDKGSIPDRFSAQQFSDYHSELNMSSLELGDSALYFCASSSGGEQFFGPGTRLTVL.

The rearrangement links TRBV3-1 (or the pseudogene TRBV3-2) to TRBJ2-3; possibly TRBD2 for D (6 bases). The CDR3 has 14 residues. The germline gives CDR1 LGHDT, CDR2 YNNKEL (reference sequence). Trimming removed 7 bases from V and 4 bases from J, with 15 bases in between. The chain's CDR3 is CASTTSSGADTQYF. The CDR3 nucleotides read TGTGCCAGCACTACTAGCTCGGGGGCAGATACGCAGTATTTT.

The CDR3 here is CASSDRTEETQYF. As DNA, the CDR3 is TGTGCCAGCAGCGACAGAACCGAGGAGACCCAGTACTTC. The gene calls are TRBV7-9 and TRBJ2-5, with D possibly TRBD1 on 5 matching bases. CDR3 length: 13 amino acids. The V and J ends lost 5 bases and 5 bases respectively, with 12 bases between them. Germline loops: CDR1 SEHNR, CDR2 FQNEAQ (reference sequence).

The rearrangement joins TRBV28 to TRBJ1-5, with 11 bases matching TRBD1. The ends lost 4 bases at V and 0 bases at J; junction bases unmatched: 11. CDR3 length equals 19 residues. Germline CDR1 is MDHEN and CDR2 is SYDVKM. The CDR3 bases are TGTGCCAGCAGTTCGACCTGGACAGGGGGCTGGAATAGCAATCAGCCCCAGCATTTT. It is translated as CASSSTWTGGWNSNQPQHF.

V gene TRBV12-5 combines with J gene TRBJ2-3, with a possible D match to TRBD1 (6 bases). This CDR3 region has 15 residues. The V and J ends lost 3 bases and 2 bases respectively, with 12 bases between them. CDR1 LGHNT and CDR2 FRNRAP come from the germline V gene. The CDR3 protein is CASGFGDTYTDTQYF. The CDR3 nucleotides read TGTGCTAGTGGTTTCGGGGACACATACACAGATACGCAGTATTTT.

V usage is TRBV19 and J usage is TRBJ2-1, with D perhaps matching TRBD2 (6 bases). The CDR3 has 15 amino acids. Trimming took 4 bases from V and 7 from J, leaving 17 bases between them. In germline, CDR1 is LNHDA, CDR2 SQIVND (reference sequence). This chain's CDR3 is CASSTSGTPRNEQFF. The CDR3 DNA sequence: TGTGCCAGTAGTACTTCCGGGACTCCCCGTAATGAGCAGTTCTTC.

This rearrangement joins TRBV5-6 to TRBJ2-7; a weak D match, TRBD2 (6 bases). Deletions cut 0 bases from V and 3 bases from J, with 13 bases between. The CDR3 contains 15 residues. CDR1 is SGHDT, CDR2 YYEEEE, per germline. CDR3 nucleotide sequence: TGTGCCAGCAGCTTGGGAGGGGCGGGGAACTACGAGCAGTACTTC. Protein sequence: CASSLGGAGNYEQYF.

This clone came up a few times. The rearrangement links TRBV27 to TRBJ1-5; the D gene is possibly TRBD1 (5 bases). The CDR3 spans 15 residues. With 5 bases removed from V and 6 bases from J, the gap between germline ends came to 17 bases. The germline V gene encodes CDR1 MNHEY and CDR2 SMNVEV (reference sequence). The CDR3 sequence is CASSTLDGGGQPQHF. CDR3 nucleotides: TGTGCCAGCAGTACCCTGGACGGGGGGGGTCAGCCCCAGCATTTT.

This chain connects TRBV18 to TRBJ1-2; D might be TRBD1 (6 bases). V was shortened by 3 bases and J by 1 base, with 12 bases between the two germline ends. The CDR3 runs to 15 residues. Germline CDR1 is KGHSH and CDR2 is LQKENI. The CDR3 nucleotides read TGTGCCAGCTCACCCGAGGGGACAAATAACTATGGCTACACCTTC. It is translated as CASSPEGTNNYGYTF.

V gene TRBV5-1 combines with J gene TRBJ2-1; 11 bases are a match to TRBD2. CDR1 SGHRS and CDR2 YFSETQ come from the germline V gene. The trim removed 3 bases at V and 0 bases at J, leaving 8 bases unmatched. The CDR3 sequence is 18 residues long. The CDR3 nucleotides are TGCGCCAGCAGCTCTCCACCGGGACTAGCGGACTCCTACAATGAGCAGTTCTTC. Translation: CASSSPPGLADSYNEQFF.

The chain is built from TRBV6-5 and TRBJ1-1, with no clear D. Trimming took off 5 bases at V and 3 bases at J, with 13 bases between the two ends. This CDR3 contains 14 residues. Germline CDR1 is MNHEY and CDR2 is SVGAGI. The CDR3 loop reads CASSNTAGYTEAFF. The CDR3 nucleotides read TGTGCCAGCAGTAATACAGCGGGGTACACTGAAGCTTTCTTT.

V and J are TRBV15 and TRBJ2-3; no clear D gene. V was pared by 3 bases and J by 1 base, with 8 bases between. This CDR3 is 14 amino acids long. Germline loops: CDR1 LNHNV, CDR2 YYDKDF (reference sequence). The CDR3 here is CATSRLVGTDTQYF. The CDR3 DNA is TGTGCCACCAGCAGGCTAGTCGGCACAGATACGCAGTATTTT.

The V and J genes are TRBV7-9 and TRBJ2-1; possible D gene TRBD2, 6 bases. The CDR3 length is 13 residues. V lost 4 bases and J 8 bases, leaving 12 bases between the germline ends. Germline CDR1 reads SEHNR; CDR2 reads FQNEAQ (reference sequence). DNA of the CDR3: TGTGCCAGCAGCTCACTATCGGGGGATGAGCAGTTCTTC. It encodes CASSSLSGDEQFF.

The chain carries TRBV4-3 and TRBJ1-6, with D maybe TRBD1 (6 bases). V gave up 0 bases and J gave up 8 bases, with 14 bases separating them. The CDR3 spans 16 residues. Germline CDR1 and CDR2: LGHNA and YSLEER. CDR3 protein: CASSQDWAGADSPLHF. The CDR3 nucleotides are TGCGCCAGCAGCCAAGATTGGGCGGGGGCTGATTCACCCCTCCACTTT.

The chain has TRBV15 and TRBJ2-2; a weak D match, TRBD2 (5 bases). V was shortened by 8 bases and J by 3 bases, with 10 bases between the two germline ends. Germline CDR1 reads LNHNV; CDR2 reads YYDKDF (reference sequence). The CDR3 totals 13 residues. For the CDR3, the DNA is TGTGCCACCGCTCTGAGGGACACCGGGGAGCTGTTTTTT. Translation gives CATALRDTGELFF. Filled out from reference TRBV15 and TRBJ2-2, the complete variable domain reads DAMVIQNPRYQVTQFGKPVTLSCSQTLNHNVMYWYQQKSSQAPKLLFHYYDKDFNNEADTPDNFQSRRPNTSFCFLDIRSPGLGDTAMYLCATALRDTGELFFGEGSRLTVL.

The chain couples TRBV19 to TRBJ2-3; 8 bases agree with TRBD1. In germline, CDR1 is LNHDA, CDR2 SQIVND (reference sequence). Trimming removed 4 bases from V and 7 bases from J; junction bases left unmatched: 10. CDR3 length: 15 amino acids. In DNA, the CDR3 is TGTGCCAGTAGTAACCCGACAGGGGACATAAATACGCAGTATTTT. Protein: CASSNPTGDINTQYF. The full variable domain, its missing parts supplied by reference TRBV19 and TRBJ2-3, is DGGITQSPKYLFRKEGQNVTLSCEQNLNHDAMYWYRQDPGQGLRLIYYSQIVNDFQKGDIAEGYSVSREKKESFPLTVTSAQKNPTAFYLCASSNPTGDINTQYFGPGTRLTVL.

DNA for the CDR3: TGTGCCAGCAGAGGACAGGTGGTTGGCTACACCTTC. This codes for CASRGQVVGYTF. V is TRBV2 and J is TRBJ1-2, with TRBD1 matching over 7 bases. V dropped 6 bases and J dropped 7; count of bases not matched to a gene: 5. This CDR3 is built from 12 residues. CDR1 is SNHLY, CDR2 FYNNEI, per germline. Full variable domain (remainder filled in from reference TRBV2 and TRBJ1-2): EPEVTQTPSHQVTQMGQEVILRCVPISNHLYFYWYRQILGQKVEFLVSFYNNEISEKSEIFDDQFSVERPDGSNFTLKIRSTKLEDSAMYFCASRGQVVGYTFGSGTRLTVV.

V is TRBV6-2 or TRBV6-3 and J is TRBJ1-2; possibly TRBD1 for D (6 bases). Germline V lookup: CDR1 MNHEY, CDR2 SVGEGT. Trimming stripped 2 bases from V and 5 bases from J, with 12 bases between. This CDR3 region has 14 residues. The CDR3 DNA reads TGTGCCAGCAGTTACGACAGGAGCCTGTATGGCTACACCTTC. Protein sequence: CASSYDRSLYGYTF.

The rearrangement links TRBV19 to TRBJ2-1; 8 bases agree with TRBD1. The junction had 5 bases not matched to a gene; V was cut back by 2 bases and J by 2 bases. The germline V gene encodes CDR1 LNHDA and CDR2 SQIVND (reference sequence). CDR3 length equals 16 residues. Here the CDR3 DNA reads TGTGCCAGTAGTATAAAGGCAGGGGGCGCCTACAATGAGCAGTTCTTC. Translating it yields CASSIKAGGAYNEQFF.

The chain combines TRBV5-1 with TRBJ2-2, with D tentatively TRBD2 (5 bases). The ends were cut back, 5 bases at V and 6 bases at J, with 11 bases in the middle. The CDR3 is 13 residues long. CDR1 is SGHRS, CDR2 YFSETQ, per germline. DNA of the CDR3: TGCGCCAGCAGTACCGACGGGGCCGGGGAGCTGTTTTTT. Encoded protein: CASSTDGAGELFF. Full variable domain (missing parts from reference TRBV5-1 and TRBJ2-2): KAGVTQTPRYLIKTRGQQVTLSCSPISGHRSVSWYQQTPGQGLQFLFEYFSETQRNKGNFPGRFSGRQFSNSRSEMNVSTLELGDSALYLCASSTDGAGELFFGEGSRLTVL.

The J gene is TRBJ2-1, the V gene TRBV21-1; the DNA was not compared with TRBD2, the D call given in the table. TRBV21-1 is described as a pseudogene. The CDR3 is 15 amino acids. The CDR3: CASSKASGGNNEQFF. CDR3 nucleotide sequence: TGTGCCAGCAGCAAAGCGAGCGGGGGAAACAATGAGCAGTTCTTC.

This clone was picked up one time. Relative to the germline gene, one junction end is altered; a read error may explain this. CDR3 region: CASAPAGGPVF. In nucleotides, the CDR3 is TGTGCCAGCGCCCCTGCGGGGGGGCCAGTTTTT. The V and J genes are TRBV2 and TRBJ2-3; 9 bases fit TRBD2. The length of the CDR3 is 11 residues. In germline, CDR1 is SNHLY, CDR2 FYNNEI.

The chain links TRBV13 to TRBJ1-1; TRBD1 aligns across 7 bases. The germline CDR1 and CDR2 sequences are PRHDT and FYEKMQ (reference sequence). V shed 1 base and J 5 bases; nucleotides not matched to a gene: 4. This CDR3 has 14 residues. Here the CDR3 reads CASSLAGGQTEAFF. In DNA, the CDR3 is TGTGCCAGCAGCTTAGCAGGGGGTCAGACTGAAGCTTTCTTT.

The chain is built from TRBV18 and TRBJ1-3, with D perhaps matching TRBD1 (5 bases). The CDR3 is made up of 16 amino acids. Germline V gene sequence: CDR1 KGHSH, CDR2 LQKENI. V was cut by 3 bases and J by 1 base, with 13 bases left in between. DNA for the CDR3: TGTGCCAGCTCACCGGGGCAGTCATCTTCTGGAAACACCATATATTTT. Translating gives CASSPGQSSSGNTIYF.